This T cell receptor beta chain appears in the sequencing data of a study of T cell responses to AZD1222 COVID-19 vaccine. Pooled together were second doses at about 4 or about 12 weeks. Study findings and constraints: Samples come after the peak T cell response, not at day 14. Breadth and depth of Spike-specific TCRs rose after two AZD1222 doses. White British ancestry dominated among donors, who included more females, and clonal diversity was possibly underestimated.

A word on this clone: Its target is unknown.

This CDR3 region has 15 residues. V was clipped by 2 bases and J by 2 bases; unmatched bases: 5. In germline, CDR1 is SGHVS, CDR2 FNYEAQ. Assay used: immunoSEQ multiplex PCR; TCRdb lists only in-frame clones, some missing. The sample yields about 120,000 clones, about 93% seen once. The clonotype originates from an adult who received the AZD1222 COVID-19 vaccine. This chain connects TRBV7-6 to TRBJ2-7; 8 bases are a match to TRBD2. The sample consisted of peripheral blood, taken 28 days after the second AZD1222 dose. CDR3 coding DNA: TGTGCCAGCAGCTTAACGGGAGGGGCAACCTACGAGCAGTACTTC. It yields the protein CASSLTGGATYEQYF.